This TCR beta chain was captured in a study of T cell responses to AZD1222 COVID-19 vaccine. Study outcomes and limitations: Most donors were white British and more were female, and clonal diversity was possibly underestimated.

Sequencing was performed with immunoSEQ multiplex PCR; in TCRdb, only in-frame clones are kept and a portion is missing. Among around 140,000 clones listed, approximately 92% were seen once. On this clone: The antigen is undetermined.

Trimming took off 7 bases at V and 6 bases at J, with 16 bases between the two ends. Germline V CDR1 and CDR2: MNHNY, SVGAGI (reference sequence). This CDR3 is 15 amino acids long. The material sequenced was peripheral blood, taken on day 0 of AZD1222 vaccination. The sequence derives from an adult in good health. V usage is TRBV6-6 and J usage is TRBJ1-6; weak D call: TRBD1 (6 bases). Here the CDR3 reads CASTTGRVGNSPLHF. For the CDR3, the DNA is TGTGCCAGCACTACAGGGAGGGTTGGTAATTCACCCCTCCACTTT.